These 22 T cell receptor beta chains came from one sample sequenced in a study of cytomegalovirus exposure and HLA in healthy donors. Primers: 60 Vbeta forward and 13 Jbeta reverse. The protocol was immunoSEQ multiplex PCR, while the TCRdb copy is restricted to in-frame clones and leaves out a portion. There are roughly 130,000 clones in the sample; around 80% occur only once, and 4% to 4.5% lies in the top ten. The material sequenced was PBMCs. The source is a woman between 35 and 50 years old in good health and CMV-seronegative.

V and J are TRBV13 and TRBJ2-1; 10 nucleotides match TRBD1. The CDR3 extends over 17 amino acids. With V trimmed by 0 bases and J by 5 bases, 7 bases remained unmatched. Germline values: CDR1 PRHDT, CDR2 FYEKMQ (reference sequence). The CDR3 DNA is TGTGCCAGCAGCTTAGGGACAGGGGGCAGGAGGCACAATGAGCAGTTCTTC. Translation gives CASSLGTGGRRHNEQFF. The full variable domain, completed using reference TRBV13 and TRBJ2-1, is AAGVIQSPRHLIKEKRETATLKCYPIPRHDTVYWYQQGPGQDPQFLISFYEKMQSDKGSIPDRFSAQQFSDYHSELNMSSLELGDSALYFCASSLGTGGRRHNEQFFGPGTRLTVL.

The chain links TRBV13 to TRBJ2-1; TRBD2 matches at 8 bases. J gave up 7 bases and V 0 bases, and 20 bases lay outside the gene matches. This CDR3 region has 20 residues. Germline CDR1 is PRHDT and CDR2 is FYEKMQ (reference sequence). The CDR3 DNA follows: TGTGCCAGCAGCTTAGGCCTTAGCGGGACCCTACAAGGGCCACAGAATGAGCAGTTCTTC. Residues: CASSLGLSGTLQGPQNEQFF.

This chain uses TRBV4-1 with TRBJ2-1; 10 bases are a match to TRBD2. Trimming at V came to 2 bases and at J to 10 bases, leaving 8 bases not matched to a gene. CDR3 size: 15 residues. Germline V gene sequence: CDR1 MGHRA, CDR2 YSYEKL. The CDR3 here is CASSQSGGGFFEQFF. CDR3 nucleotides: TGCGCCAGCAGCCAAAGCGGGGGGGGGTTCTTCGAGCAGTTCTTC.

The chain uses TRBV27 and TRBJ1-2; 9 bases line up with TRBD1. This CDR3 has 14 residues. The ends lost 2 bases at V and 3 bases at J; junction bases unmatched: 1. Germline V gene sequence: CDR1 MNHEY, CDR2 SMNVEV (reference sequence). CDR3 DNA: TGTGCCAGCAGTTTAGGACAGGGGCACTATGGCTACACCTTC. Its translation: CASSLGQGHYGYTF.

The CDR3 region is CASSPPGGLAEREQYF. The CDR3 DNA sequence: TGCGCCAGCAGCCCACCCGGCGGGCTAGCGGAACGCGAGCAGTACTTC. This chain connects TRBV5-1 to TRBJ2-7; 7 bases fit TRBD2. Germline CDR1 and CDR2: SGHRS and YFSETQ. The CDR3 extends over 16 amino acids. V was pared by 4 bases and J by 6 bases, with 16 bases of the junction left unmatched.

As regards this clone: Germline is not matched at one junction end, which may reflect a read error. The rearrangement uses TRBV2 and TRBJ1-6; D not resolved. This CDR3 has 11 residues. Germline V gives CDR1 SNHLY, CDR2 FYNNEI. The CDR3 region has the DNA TGTGCCAGCAGGGAAGGGATTACAGACCACTTT. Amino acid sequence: CASREGITDHF.

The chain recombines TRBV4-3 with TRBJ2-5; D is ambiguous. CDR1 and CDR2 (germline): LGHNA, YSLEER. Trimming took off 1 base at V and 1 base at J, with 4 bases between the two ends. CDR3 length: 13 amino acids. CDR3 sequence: CASSQALQETQYF. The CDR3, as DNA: TGCGCCAGCAGCCAAGCACTCCAAGAGACCCAGTACTTC.

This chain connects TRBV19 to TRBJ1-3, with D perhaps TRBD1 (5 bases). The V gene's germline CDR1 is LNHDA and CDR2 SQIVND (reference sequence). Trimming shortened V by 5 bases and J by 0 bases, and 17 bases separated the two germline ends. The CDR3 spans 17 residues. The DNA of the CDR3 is TGTGCCAGTAGTCCCCGGTGGGGCGGAAGCTCTGGAAACACCATATATTTT. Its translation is CASSPRWGGSSGNTIYF.

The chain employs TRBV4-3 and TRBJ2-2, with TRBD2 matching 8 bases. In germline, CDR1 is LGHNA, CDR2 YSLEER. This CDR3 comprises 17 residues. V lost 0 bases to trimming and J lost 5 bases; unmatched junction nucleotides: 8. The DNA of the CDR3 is TGCGCCAGCAGCCAAGATGGAGCGGGAGCGGGTACCGGGGAGCTGTTTTTT. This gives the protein CASSQDGAGAGTGELFF.

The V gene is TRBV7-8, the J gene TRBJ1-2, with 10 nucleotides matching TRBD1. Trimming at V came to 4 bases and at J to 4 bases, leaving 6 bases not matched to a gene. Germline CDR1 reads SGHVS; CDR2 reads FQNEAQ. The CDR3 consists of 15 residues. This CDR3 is CASSSGTGAGYGYTF. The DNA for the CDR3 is TGTGCCAGCAGCTCTGGGACAGGGGCCGGCTATGGCTACACCTTC.

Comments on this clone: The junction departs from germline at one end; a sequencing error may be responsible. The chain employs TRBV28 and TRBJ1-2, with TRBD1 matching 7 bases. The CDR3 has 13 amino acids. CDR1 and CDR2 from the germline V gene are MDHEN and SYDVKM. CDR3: CASSHDRDRGYPF. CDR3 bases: TGTGCCAGCAGCCACGACAGGGATCGAGGCTACCCCTTC.

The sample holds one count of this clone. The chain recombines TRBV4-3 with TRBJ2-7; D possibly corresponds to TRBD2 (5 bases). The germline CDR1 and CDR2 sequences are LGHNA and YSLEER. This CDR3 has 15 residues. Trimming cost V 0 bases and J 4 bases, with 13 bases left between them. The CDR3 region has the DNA TGCGCCAGCAGCCAAGACGGGAACTCCTTTTACGAGCAGTACTTC. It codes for CASSQDGNSFYEQYF.

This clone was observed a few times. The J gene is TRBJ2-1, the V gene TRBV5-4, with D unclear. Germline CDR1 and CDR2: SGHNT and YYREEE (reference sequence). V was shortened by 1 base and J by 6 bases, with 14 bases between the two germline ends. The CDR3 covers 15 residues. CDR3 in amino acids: CASSLPSRLGNEQFF. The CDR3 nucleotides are TGTGCCAGCAGCTTGCCCTCCCGCCTAGGCAATGAGCAGTTCTTC. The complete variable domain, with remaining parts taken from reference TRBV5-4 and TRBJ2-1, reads ETGVTQSPTHLIKTRGQQVTLRCSSQSGHNTVSWYQQALGQGPQFIFQYYREEENGRGNFPPRFSGLQFPNYSSELNVNALELDDSALYLCASSLPSRLGNEQFFGPGTRLTVL.

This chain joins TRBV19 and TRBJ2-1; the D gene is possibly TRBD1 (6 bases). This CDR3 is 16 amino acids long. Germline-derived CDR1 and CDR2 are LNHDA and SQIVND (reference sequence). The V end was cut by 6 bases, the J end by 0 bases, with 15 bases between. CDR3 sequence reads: CASSFGQGSSYNEQFF. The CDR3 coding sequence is TGTGCCAGTAGCTTCGGTCAGGGGAGCTCCTACAATGAGCAGTTCTTC.

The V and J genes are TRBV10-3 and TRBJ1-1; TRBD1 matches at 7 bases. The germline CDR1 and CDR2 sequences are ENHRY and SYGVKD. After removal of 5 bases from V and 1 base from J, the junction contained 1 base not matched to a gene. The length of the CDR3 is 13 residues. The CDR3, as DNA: TGTGCCATCAGTCAGGGGGGGAACACTGAAGCTTTCTTT. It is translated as CAISQGGNTEAFF.

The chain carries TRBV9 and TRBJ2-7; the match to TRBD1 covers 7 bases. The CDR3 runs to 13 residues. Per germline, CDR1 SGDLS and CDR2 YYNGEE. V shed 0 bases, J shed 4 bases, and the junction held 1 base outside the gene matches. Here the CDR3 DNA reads TGTGCCAGCAGCGTAGGGGACAGTTACGAGCAGTACTTC. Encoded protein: CASSVGDSYEQYF.

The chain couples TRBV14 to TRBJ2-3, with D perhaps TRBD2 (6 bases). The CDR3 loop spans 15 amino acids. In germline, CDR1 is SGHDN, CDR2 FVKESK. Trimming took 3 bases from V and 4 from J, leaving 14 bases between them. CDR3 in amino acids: CASSQGVAAADTQYF. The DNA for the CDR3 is TGTGCCAGCAGCCAGGGGGTAGCGGCGGCAGATACGCAGTATTTT.

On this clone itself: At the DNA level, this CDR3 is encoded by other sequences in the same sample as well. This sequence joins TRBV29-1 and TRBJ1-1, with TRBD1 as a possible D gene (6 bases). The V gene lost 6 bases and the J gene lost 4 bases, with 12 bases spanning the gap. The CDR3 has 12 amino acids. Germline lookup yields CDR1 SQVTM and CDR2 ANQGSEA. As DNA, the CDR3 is TGCAGCGTCACAGGGATGGGCACTGAAGCTTTCTTT. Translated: CSVTGMGTEAFF.

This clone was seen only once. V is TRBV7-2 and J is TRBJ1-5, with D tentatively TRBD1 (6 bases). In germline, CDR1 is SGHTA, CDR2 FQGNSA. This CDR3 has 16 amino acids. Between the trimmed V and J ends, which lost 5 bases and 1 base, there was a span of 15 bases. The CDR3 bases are TGTGCCAGCAGCCCAGGGGCCGTCCTCAGCAATCAGCCCCAGCATTTT. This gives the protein CASSPGAVLSNQPQHF.

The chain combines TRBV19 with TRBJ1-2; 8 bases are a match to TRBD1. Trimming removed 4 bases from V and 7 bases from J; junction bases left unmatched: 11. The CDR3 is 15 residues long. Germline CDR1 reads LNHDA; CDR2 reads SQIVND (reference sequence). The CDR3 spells CASSTAGGASSGYTF. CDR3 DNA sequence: TGTGCCAGTAGTACTGCAGGGGGCGCGAGTTCTGGCTACACCTTC.

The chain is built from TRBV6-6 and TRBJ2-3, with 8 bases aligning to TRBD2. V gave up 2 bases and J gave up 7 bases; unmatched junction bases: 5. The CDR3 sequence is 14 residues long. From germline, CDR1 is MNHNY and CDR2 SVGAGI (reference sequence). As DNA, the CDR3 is TGTGCCAGCAGTTACGAGCGGGGGCAGTATACGCAGTATTTT. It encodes CASSYERGQYTQYF.

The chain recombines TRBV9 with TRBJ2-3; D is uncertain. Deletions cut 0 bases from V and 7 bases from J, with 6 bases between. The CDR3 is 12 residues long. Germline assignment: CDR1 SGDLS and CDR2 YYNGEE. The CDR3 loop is CASSVEQNTQYF. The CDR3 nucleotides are TGTGCCAGCAGCGTAGAACAGAATACGCAGTATTTT.